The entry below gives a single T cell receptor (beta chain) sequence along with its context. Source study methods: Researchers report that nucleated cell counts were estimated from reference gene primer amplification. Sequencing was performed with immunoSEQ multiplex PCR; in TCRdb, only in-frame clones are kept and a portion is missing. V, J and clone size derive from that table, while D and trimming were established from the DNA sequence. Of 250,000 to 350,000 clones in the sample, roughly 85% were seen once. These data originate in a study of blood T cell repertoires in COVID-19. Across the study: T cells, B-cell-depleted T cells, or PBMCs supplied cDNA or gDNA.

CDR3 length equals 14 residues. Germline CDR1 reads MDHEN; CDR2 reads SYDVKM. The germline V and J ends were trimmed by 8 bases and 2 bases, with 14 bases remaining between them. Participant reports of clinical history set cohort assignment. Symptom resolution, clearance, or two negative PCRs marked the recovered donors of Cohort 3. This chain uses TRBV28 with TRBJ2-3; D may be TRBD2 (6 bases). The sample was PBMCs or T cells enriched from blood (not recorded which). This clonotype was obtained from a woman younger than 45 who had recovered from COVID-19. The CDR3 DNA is TGTGCCAGCGTACTCGGCGGGGTCACAGATACGCAGTATTTT. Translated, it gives CASVLGGVTDTQYF.